A single TCR beta chain is shown here with its context. Its matching antigen is unknown. Data came from immunoSEQ multiplex PCR; TCRdb stores just in-frame clones and leaves some out. Found here are 65,000 to 80,000 clones, about 91% of them singletons; the top ten hold 6% to 8.5%. The data stem from a study of T cell responses to AZD1222 COVID-19 vaccine. Germline values: CDR1 LGHDT, CDR2 YNNKEL (reference sequence). The CDR3 has 16 amino acids. V was clipped by 2 bases and J by 4 bases, with 15 bases between them. Broader study findings: Seropositivity was recorded at baseline in only five to seven AZD1222 recipients.

The sequences come from peripheral blood, collected on day 0 of MenACWY control vaccination. The gene calls are TRBV3-1 (or the pseudogene TRBV3-2) and TRBJ1-3; D is possibly TRBD1 (6 bases). This sequence was found in an adult in good health. The CDR3 here is CASSQNEAGTGNTIYF. CDR3 nucleotides: TGTGCCAGCAGCCAAAACGAGGCTGGGACAGGAAACACCATATATTTT.